One TCR beta chain is described in this entry. Time point reported: patch test 1, 2 weeks after DPC sensitization. Treatment: therapeutic diphenylcyclopropenone sensitization with weekly scalp DPC. The data originate from a study of human T cells and chemical hapten exposure. Study details: For sensitization, 2% DPC was applied to a roughly 2 cm by roughly 2 cm patch of upper inner arm skin.

TCRdb used MiXCR to reprocess the RACE reads, holding one entry per CDR3 protein. The sample yields roughly 180,000 distinct CDR3 sequences, more than 20% seen once. There are 13 residues in the CDR3. Trimming removed 3 bases from V and 9 bases from J, with 12 bases in between. The rearrangement links TRBV12-3 or TRBV12-4 to TRBJ2-4, with a weak D call TRBD2 (5 bases). This sequence was found in a woman in her 50s with alopecia areata. Some clones in this sample may be carry-over from other donors' samples. The sample in question was whole blood, obtained in connection with sensitization to the hapten diphenylcyclopropenone (DPC). CDR3 sequence reads: CASSFEGWGIQYF. For the CDR3, the DNA is TGTGCCAGCAGTTTTGAGGGATGGGGCATTCAGTACTTC.